The 21 T cell receptor beta chains below all came from one sample that was sequenced in a study of T cell repertoires in cytomegalovirus infection. One entry per CDR3 protein results from TCRdb running MiXCR on the reads. In the table there are more than 400,000 distinct CDR3 sequences, 26% of which are singletons. Source material: PBMCs. The source of these receptors is a human donor in good health (CMV status not recorded). Some clones in this sample may be carry-over from other donors' samples.

The chain uses TRBV7-8 and TRBJ2-2; 9 bases fit TRBD1. This CDR3 is 15 amino acids long. CDR1 is SGHVS, CDR2 FQNEAQ, per germline. With V trimmed by 3 bases and J by 4 bases, 3 bases remained unmatched. CDR3 in amino acids: CASSFRDRVTGELFF. In DNA, the CDR3 is TGTGCCAGCAGCTTCCGGGACAGGGTCACCGGGGAGCTGTTTTTT.

V gene TRBV4-3 combines with J gene TRBJ1-2, with no clear D. The CDR3 runs to 16 residues. Deletions cut 1 base from V and 2 bases from J, with 14 bases between. Per the germline V gene, CDR1 is LGHNA and CDR2 is YSLEER. This CDR3 is CASSQGGLGQNYGYTF. Written as DNA, the CDR3 is TGCGCCAGCAGCCAAGGCGGCCTTGGGCAGAACTATGGCTACACCTTC.

This sequence joins TRBV10-3 and TRBJ2-5, with unresolved D. The V and J ends lost 3 bases and 4 bases respectively, with 6 bases between them. CDR1 and CDR2 from the germline V gene are ENHRY and SYGVKD. The CDR3 covers 12 residues. CDR3 nucleotides: TGTGCCATCAGTGACCTAAGAGAGACCCAGTACTTC. Its protein product is CAISDLRETQYF.

This clonotype was seen more than once but under ten times. The chain combines TRBV4-2 with TRBJ2-7; D is perhaps TRBD1 (6 bases). Per germline, CDR1 LGHNA and CDR2 YNFKEQ. The ends were cut back, 0 bases at V and 2 bases at J, with 14 bases in the middle. This CDR3 comprises 16 residues. CDR3: CASSQDRWGPTYEQYF. The CDR3 DNA follows: TGTGCCAGCAGCCAAGATCGGTGGGGGCCCACCTACGAGCAGTACTTC.

This clonotype came up a few times. V is TRBV7-3 and J is TRBJ2-1; D is undetermined. The germline V gene has CDR1 SGHTA and CDR2 FQGTGA. Trimming stripped 0 bases from V and 6 bases from J, with 6 bases between. The CDR3 is 13 residues long. DNA of the CDR3: TGTGCCAGCAGCTTAACCCTAGTCAATGAGCAGTTCTTC. It is translated as CASSLTLVNEQFF.

This clonotype was counted between two and nine times. The J gene is TRBJ2-3, the V gene TRBV19; D call uncertain. Trimming removed 6 bases at V and 4 bases at J, with 11 bases between. The CDR3 runs 13 residues. In germline, CDR1 is LNHDA, CDR2 SQIVND (reference sequence). The DNA of the CDR3 is TGTGCCAGTAGAGGACCGGGCCCAGATACGCAGTATTTT. Protein product: CASRGPGPDTQYF.

This clonotype was counted at least ten times. This chain connects TRBV7-2 to TRBJ2-4, with 8 bases matching TRBD1. Unmatched junction bases numbered 8, after V lost 5 bases and J lost 8 bases. The CDR3 extends over 14 amino acids. Looked up from germline, CDR1 is SGHTA and CDR2 is FQGNSA. As DNA, the CDR3 is TGTGCCAGCAGCCGGACAGGGTTAATTGACATTCAGTACTTC. Protein product: CASSRTGLIDIQYF. Supplemented by reference TRBV7-2 and TRBJ2-4, the full variable domain reads GAGVSQSPSNKVTEKGKDVELRCDPISGHTALYWYRQSLGQGLEFLIYFQGNSAPDKSGLPSDRFSAERTGGSVSTLTIQRTQQEDSAVYLCASSRTGLIDIQYFGAGTRLSVL.

For this clonotype: A much larger clone lies a single base off, so this may be a read error. This likely comes from a read error, as the CDR3 has no conserved phenylalanine or tryptophan at its end. The chain employs TRBV7-6 and TRBJ2-7, with TRBD2 matching 11 bases. Germline-derived CDR1 and CDR2 are SGHVS and FNYEAQ. The CDR3 runs 15 residues. CDR3 sequence reads: CASSLAGGLLAEQYL. CDR3 DNA: TGTGCCAGCAGCCTAGCGGGAGGCCTGTTGGCCGAGCAGTACTTA.

The CDR3 DNA reads TGTGCCAGCAACTTCCCCGGAGCCAATGAGCAGTTCTTC. It encodes CASNFPGANEQFF. The chain recombines TRBV28 with TRBJ2-1; D is ambiguous. The germline CDR1 and CDR2 sequences are MDHEN and SYDVKM. The CDR3 is 13 amino acids. The V end lost 7 bases, the J end lost 6 bases, and 13 bases lay between the germline ends.

This clonotype occurred a few times. The genes are TRBV12-3 or TRBV12-4 and TRBJ1-1; D possibly corresponds to TRBD1 (6 bases). Deletions cut 7 bases from V and 0 bases from J, with 30 bases between. There are 20 residues in the CDR3. CDR3 loop: CASTQGPQQRLKGLNTEAFF. CDR3 coding DNA: TGTGCCAGCACCCAGGGGCCCCAACAGCGGCTTAAGGGGTTGAACACTGAAGCTTTCTTT.

This clonotype occurred many times. The CDR3 reads CASGTGPEGSTIYF. CDR3 nucleotide sequence: TGTGCCTCGGGGACAGGGCCAGAGGGGAGCACCATATATTTT. The chain carries TRBV7-2 and TRBJ1-3, with 9 bases matching TRBD1. This CDR3 has 14 amino acids. Germline V gene lookup returns CDR1 SGHTA and CDR2 FQGNSA. V dropped 11 bases and J dropped 9; count of bases not matched to a gene: 14. Full variable domain (outside the CDR3, taken from reference TRBV7-2 and TRBJ1-3): GAGVSQSPSNKVTEKGKDVELRCDPISGHTALYWYRQSLGQGLEFLIYFQGNSAPDKSGLPSDRFSAERTGGSVSTLTIQRTQQEDSAVYLCASGTGPEGSTIYFGEGSWLTVV.

This clonotype has ten or more counts. The V and J genes are TRBV19 and TRBJ2-2; D uncertain. CDR1 and CDR2 from the germline V gene are LNHDA and SQIVND (reference sequence). The CDR3 covers 14 residues. V dropped 7 bases and J dropped 4 bases, with 13 bases sitting between them. The CDR3 sequence is CASKGEIGTGELFF. The DNA of the CDR3 is TGTGCCAGTAAGGGCGAGATAGGCACCGGGGAGCTGTTTTTT.

Only a few counts were recorded for this clonotype. This sequence joins TRBV7-2 and TRBJ1-2; 8 nucleotides line up with TRBD1. Germline CDR1 reads SGHTA; CDR2 reads FQGNSA. Trimming cost V 8 bases and J 6 bases; bases outside gene matches: 11. This CDR3 comprises 14 residues. The CDR3 nucleotides are TGTGCCAGCGGGACAGGAGTTACTTTAGATGGCTACACCTTC. This gives the protein CASGTGVTLDGYTF. The full variable domain, its missing parts supplied by reference TRBV7-2 and TRBJ1-2, is GAGVSQSPSNKVTEKGKDVELRCDPISGHTALYWYRQSLGQGLEFLIYFQGNSAPDKSGLPSDRFSAERTGGSVSTLTIQRTQQEDSAVYLCASGTGVTLDGYTFGSGTRLTVV.

Many counts were recorded for this clonotype. The gene calls are TRBV7-2 and TRBJ2-5; tentatively, D is TRBD2 (6 bases). Between the trimmed V and J ends, which lost 5 bases and 7 bases, there was a span of 23 bases. The CDR3 consists of 16 residues. Germline V gene data show CDR1 as SGHTA and CDR2 as FQGNSA. In DNA form, the CDR3 reads TGTGCCAGCAGCCCCTTGGGGGGAGTCGAGCGTGGGACCCAGTACTTC. It encodes CASSPLGGVERGTQYF.

The chain combines TRBV6-2 or TRBV6-3 with TRBJ2-7, with D perhaps matching TRBD2 (6 bases). The V end lost 6 bases, the J end lost 0 bases, and 21 bases lay between the germline ends. The CDR3 contains 17 residues. CDR1 and CDR2 (germline): MNHEY, SVGEGT. CDR3 DNA: TGTGCCAGCAGCCACCCTGGGCCCCGGGGGTACTCCTACGAGCAGTACTTC. Translation gives CASSHPGPRGYSYEQYF.

This clonotype was picked up one time. The chain employs TRBV6-2 or TRBV6-3 and TRBJ2-1; possibly TRBD2 for D (6 bases). The V gene's germline CDR1 is MNHEY and CDR2 SVGEGT. The V gene lost 4 bases and the J gene lost 4 bases, with 14 bases spanning the gap. The CDR3 is made up of 15 amino acids. CDR3 bases: TGTGCCAGCAGTTCCCTCCAGCGGGTATACAATGAGCAGTTCTTC. This encodes CASSSLQRVYNEQFF.

V gene TRBV5-1 combines with J gene TRBJ1-1; D is unclear. V was shortened by 0 bases and J by 2 bases, with 14 bases between the two germline ends. Per the germline V gene, CDR1 is SGHRS and CDR2 is YFSETQ. The CDR3 extends over 16 amino acids. CDR3 region: CASSLARMGFNTEAFF. The CDR3 bases are TGCGCCAGCAGCTTGGCTCGGATGGGGTTTAACACTGAAGCTTTCTTT.

About this clonotype: A much larger clone differs by one base, so this may be a read error. CDR3 sequence: CTSSLNAVASGSNTGELFF. The CDR3, as DNA: TGTACCAGCAGCTTAAACGCGGTGGCTAGCGGGTCGAACACCGGGGAGCTGTTTTTT. V and J are TRBV7-6 and TRBJ2-2; 8 nucleotides match TRBD2. Per the germline V gene, CDR1 is SGHVS and CDR2 is FNYEAQ. This CDR3 is built from 19 residues.

This clonotype was detected once. The chain recombines TRBV25-1 with TRBJ2-6; D not certain. The CDR3 extends over 16 amino acids. V was trimmed by 1 base and J by 2 bases, leaving 9 bases between them. The V gene's germline CDR1 is MGHDK and CDR2 SYGVNS. CDR3 DNA sequence: TGTGCCAGCAGTGAATTCATGGGGACTGGGGCCAACGTCCTGACTTTC. As protein: CASSEFMGTGANVLTF.

Only a few counts were recorded for this clonotype. The V and J genes are TRBV12-3 or TRBV12-4 and TRBJ2-3; D is unresolved. V was shortened by 5 bases and J by 6 bases, with 12 bases between the two germline ends. The CDR3 covers 13 residues. CDR3 in DNA: TGTGCCAGCAGTCGAATGAGCGTTGATACGCAGTATTTT. This encodes CASSRMSVDTQYF.

This clonotype showed up just a few times. The gene calls are TRBV6-2 or TRBV6-3 and TRBJ2-1; TRBD2 matches 7 bases. After removal of 2 bases from V and 9 bases from J, the junction contained 13 bases not matched to a gene. This CDR3 has 16 residues. Germline V gene data show CDR1 as MNHEY and CDR2 as SVGEGT. The CDR3, as DNA: TGTGCCAGCAGTTACCGAACCCTCCAGCGGGACGGTGAGCAGTTCTTC. Amino acids: CASSYRTLQRDGEQFF.